One and the same sample provided the 29 T cell receptor beta chains below, sequenced in a study of T cell repertoires in cytomegalovirus infection. TCRdb re-called the reads with MiXCR, one entry per CDR3 protein. The sample contains about 130,000 distinct CDR3 sequences, 7.5% to 9% of which appear only once. The material sequenced was PBMCs. These receptors were taken from a human donor in good health (CMV status not recorded). Some clones in this sample may be carry-over from other donors' samples.

This clonotype showed up many times. The gene calls are TRBV7-2 and TRBJ2-5; D unresolved. Germline assignment: CDR1 SGHTA and CDR2 FQGNSA. The CDR3 consists of 15 residues. V lost 0 bases, J lost 2 bases, and 10 bases lay in between. The DNA for the CDR3 is TGTGCCAGCAGCTTAGCGATTAGCTATCAAGAGACCCAGTACTTC. Residues: CASSLAISYQETQYF.

The sample holds a few counts of this clonotype. The rearrangement uses TRBV19 and TRBJ1-5; D is uncertain. The CDR3 extends over 15 amino acids. Germline-derived CDR1 and CDR2 are LNHDA and SQIVND (reference sequence). Trimming removed 2 bases from V and 2 bases from J, with 10 bases in between. In nucleotides, the CDR3 is TGTGCCAGTAGTATAAAGGTCAGCGGCAATCAGCCCCAGCATTTT. As protein: CASSIKVSGNQPQHF.

The table lists this clonotype with many counts. The chain carries TRBV12-3 or TRBV12-4 and TRBJ1-4; no reliable D call. The V end lost 10 bases, the J end lost 8 bases, and 17 bases lay between the germline ends. The CDR3 extends over 13 amino acids. In nucleotides, the CDR3 is TGTGCCACATCTTCGGGAAGCAACGAAAAACTGTTTTTT. The encoded protein is CATSSGSNEKLFF.

This clonotype showed up many times. The CDR3 reads CATSLDSGMNTEAFF. In DNA form, the CDR3 reads TGTGCCACCAGCCTAGACTCGGGGATGAACACTGAAGCTTTCTTT. V usage is TRBV15 and J usage is TRBJ1-1; no definite D call. Germline V lookup: CDR1 LNHNV, CDR2 YYDKDF (reference sequence). Trimming stripped 5 bases from V and 0 bases from J, with 13 bases between. CDR3 length: 15 residues. The variable domain in full, with the rest retrieved from reference TRBV15 and TRBJ1-1, is DAMVIQNPRYQVTQFGKPVTLSCSQTLNHNVMYWYQQKSSQAPKLLFHYYDKDFNNEADTPDNFQSRRPNTSFCFLDIRSPGLGDTAMYLCATSLDSGMNTEAFFGQGTRLTVV.

This clonotype was observed many times. This chain connects TRBV3-1 to TRBJ2-7, with D hard to call. Germline V CDR1 and CDR2: LGHDT, YNNKEL (reference sequence). The CDR3 covers 13 residues. V dropped 1 base and J dropped 3 bases, with 7 bases sitting between them. Written as DNA, the CDR3 is TGTGCCAGCAGCCAAGTTGACGGCTACGAGCAGTACTTC. This sequence encodes CASSQVDGYEQYF.

The chain joins TRBV20-1 to TRBJ1-2, with 8 positions matching TRBD1. Looked up from germline, CDR1 is DFQATT and CDR2 is SNEGSKA (reference sequence). Trimming took 6 bases from V and 2 from J; bases not matched to a gene: 14. The CDR3 spans 16 residues. The CDR3: CSAGADGTGGNYGYTF. The CDR3 nucleotides are TGCAGTGCGGGGGCTGACGGAACAGGGGGAAACTATGGCTACACCTTC.

This chain connects TRBV28 to TRBJ1-1, with a possible D match to TRBD1 (6 bases). The V end lost 5 bases, the J end lost 5 bases, and 12 bases lay between the germline ends. CDR1 and CDR2 (germline): MDHEN, SYDVKM. The CDR3 contains 13 residues. The CDR3 sequence is CASSHTGTTEAFF. The CDR3 DNA sequence: TGTGCCAGCAGTCATACAGGGACGACTGAAGCTTTCTTT.

This clonotype has at least ten counts. The rearrangement uses TRBV7-8 and TRBJ2-1, with TRBD2 matching 16 bases. With V trimmed by 5 bases and J by 1 base, 5 bases remained unmatched. The germline V gene encodes CDR1 SGHVS and CDR2 FQNEAQ. The CDR3 loop spans 18 amino acids. As DNA, the CDR3 is TGTGCCAGCAGCGAGGGACTAGCGGGGGGGTATTCCTACAATGAGCAGTTCTTC. As protein: CASSEGLAGGYSYNEQFF.

This clonotype showed up many times. The genes are TRBV7-2 and TRBJ1-4; weak D call: TRBD1 (5 bases). V was cut by 4 bases and J by 2 bases, with 11 bases left in between. The germline V gene has CDR1 SGHTA and CDR2 FQGNSA. CDR3 length: 15 amino acids. This chain's CDR3 is CASSSQGSTNEKLFF. In nucleotides, the CDR3 is TGTGCCAGCAGCTCGCAGGGATCTACTAATGAAAAACTGTTTTTT.

This clonotype was detected ten times or more. This rearrangement joins TRBV6-2 or TRBV6-3 to TRBJ1-5; D possibly corresponds to TRBD1 (6 bases). The germline V gene has CDR1 MNHEY and CDR2 SVGEGT. V lost 1 base to trimming and J lost 1 base, with 8 bases between them. CDR3 length equals 15 residues. CDR3 sequence reads: CASSYYDRSNQPQHF. The CDR3 DNA reads TGTGCCAGCAGTTACTATGACAGGAGCAATCAGCCCCAGCATTTT.

This clonotype was observed many times. The rearrangement joins TRBV12-3 or TRBV12-4 to TRBJ1-1, with D tentatively TRBD1 (5 bases). Trimming removed 4 bases from V and 4 bases from J, with 19 bases in between. This CDR3 region has 16 residues. CDR3 region: CASSSPGLPSGTEAFF. In DNA, the CDR3 is TGTGCCAGCAGTTCACCGGGACTCCCATCGGGCACTGAAGCTTTCTTT.

This clonotype occurred a few times. J is TRBJ1-2 and V is TRBV2; 7 positions agree with TRBD1. The ends lost 4 bases at V and 7 bases at J; junction bases unmatched: 9. Per the germline V gene, CDR1 is SNHLY and CDR2 is FYNNEI. The length of the CDR3 is 14 residues. CDR3 DNA: TGTGCCAGCAGTGTTGTGGCAGGGGGTGGTGGCTACACCTTC. Protein: CASSVVAGGGGYTF.

This clonotype was seen repeatedly, ten times or more. The chain couples TRBV9 to TRBJ2-7; TRBD1 matches at 9 bases. The CDR3 is 14 amino acids. Germline V gene lookup returns CDR1 SGDLS and CDR2 YYNGEE. V lost 2 bases to trimming and J lost 6 bases; unmatched junction nucleotides: 6. CDR3 nucleotides: TGTGCCAGCAGCGTGGGGACAGGGCCAGGCGAGCAGTACTTC. Its protein is CASSVGTGPGEQYF.

This clonotype occurred a few times. The chain employs TRBV6-6 and TRBJ1-4, with D perhaps matching TRBD1 (5 bases). Trimming cost V 5 bases and J 1 base, with 8 bases left between them. The length of the CDR3 is 14 residues. Germline V gives CDR1 MNHNY, CDR2 SVGAGI (reference sequence). The CDR3 loop is CASSPRGTNEKLFF. For the CDR3, the DNA is TGTGCCAGCAGTCCGAGGGGAACTAATGAAAAACTGTTTTTT.

This clonotype has ten or more counts. The gene calls are TRBV2 and TRBJ1-1; the D gene is possibly TRBD1 (5 bases). V was pared by 6 bases and J by 0 bases, with 5 bases between. CDR1 is SNHLY and CDR2 is FYNNEI in the germline V gene. CDR3 length: 12 residues. In DNA, the CDR3 is TGTGCCAGCAGGGGGCTGAACACTGAAGCTTTCTTT. As protein: CASRGLNTEAFF.

This clonotype has at least ten counts. The chain has TRBV20-1 and TRBJ2-7, with TRBD2 identical over 15 bases. Germline CDR1 DFQATT, CDR2 SNEGSKA (reference sequence). The ends lost 4 bases at V and 3 bases at J; junction bases unmatched: 10. CDR3 length: 17 residues. DNA of the CDR3: TGCAGTGCTAAGGGCGGGACTAGCGGGGGGTATATCTACGAGCAGTACTTC. It codes for CSAKGGTSGGYIYEQYF.

This clonotype was seen a handful of times. The V call is TRBV10-3, the J call TRBJ1-2, with D uncertain. The CDR3 runs to 13 residues. Germline V lookup: CDR1 ENHRY, CDR2 SYGVKD. V was pared by 4 bases and J by 0 bases, with 6 bases between. Here the CDR3 reads CAISVDANYGYTF. DNA of the CDR3: TGTGCCATCAGTGTAGATGCTAACTATGGCTACACCTTC.

This clonotype was recorded at least ten times. The rearrangement uses TRBV29-1 and TRBJ2-7, with 7 bases identical to TRBD2. The germline CDR1 and CDR2 sequences are SQVTM and ANQGSEA. With V trimmed by 3 bases and J by 0 bases, 5 bases remained unmatched. CDR3 length: 14 amino acids. The CDR3 nucleotides read TGCAGCGTTGAGGGGGGGACCAGCTCCTACGAGCAGTACTTC. The encoded protein is CSVEGGTSSYEQYF.

This clonotype was detected many times. V and J are TRBV5-4 and TRBJ2-7, with D possibly being TRBD2 (6 bases). Trimming took off 5 bases at V and 0 bases at J, with 15 bases between the two ends. This CDR3 is built from 15 residues. Germline CDR1 reads SGHNT; CDR2 reads YYREEE (reference sequence). For the CDR3, the DNA is TGTGCCAGCAGTAGACCGGGACTGAACTCCTACGAGCAGTACTTC. Translation gives CASSRPGLNSYEQYF.

This clonotype was recorded at least ten times. V and J are TRBV28 and TRBJ2-1, with TRBD2 identical over 11 bases. Per germline, CDR1 MDHEN and CDR2 SYDVKM. The J segment lost 10 bases and the V segment lost 0 bases, leaving 11 bases of the junction unmatched. The CDR3 has 17 amino acids. The CDR3 DNA follows: TGTGCCAGCAGTTTATGGAACCTAGCGGGGGGTCCGGGCGAGCAGTTCTTC. Translated, it gives CASSLWNLAGGPGEQFF.

This clonotype came up a few times. V usage is TRBV11-2 and J usage is TRBJ1-1; D uncertain. The V end was cut by 1 base, the J end by 0 bases, with 12 bases between. Germline V gene sequence: CDR1 SGHAT, CDR2 FQNNGV. The CDR3 consists of 16 residues. The CDR3 loop is CASSLGFGVMNTEAFF. DNA of the CDR3: TGTGCCAGCAGCTTAGGGTTCGGGGTCATGAACACTGAAGCTTTCTTT.

Points on this clonotype: A much larger clone is a single base away; this may be a read error. The rearrangement uses TRBV7-2 and TRBJ1-2; D is unresolved. CDR3 size: 14 residues. Germline-derived CDR1 and CDR2 are SGHTA and FQGNSA. The CDR3 sequence: CASGLVSSRYGYTF. CDR3 bases: TGTGCCAGCGGCTTAGTGAGCAGTCGGTATGGCTACACCTTC.

This clonotype was recorded many times. The rearrangement links TRBV20-1 to TRBJ2-6; a possible D gene is TRBD2 (7 bases). Deletions cut 6 bases from V and 2 bases from J, with 11 bases between. Germline assignment: CDR1 DFQATT and CDR2 SNEGSKA (reference sequence). CDR3 length equals 14 residues. The CDR3 nucleotides read TGCAGTGCCGGAGGGGGGGCTGGGGCCAACGTCCTGACTTTC. Its protein product is CSAGGGAGANVLTF.

There are many counts of this clonotype. CDR3 DNA sequence: TGTGCCAGCAGCTTAGGGGGAGCGGGGCGCTCTTACAATGAGCAGTTCTTC. Protein sequence: CASSLGGAGRSYNEQFF. The chain links TRBV11-3 to TRBJ2-1; 7 positions agree with TRBD2. This CDR3 is built from 17 residues. Germline CDR1 is SGHNT and CDR2 is YENEEA. Trimming cost V 1 base and J 4 bases; bases outside gene matches: 10.

This chain joins TRBV2 and TRBJ1-1; 7 nucleotides agree with TRBD1. The CDR3 contains 14 residues. With 7 bases clipped from V and 2 bases from J, the junction kept 7 bases outside the gene matches. Germline loops: CDR1 SNHLY, CDR2 FYNNEI. The CDR3 DNA reads as TGTGCCAGCACGCGGACAGGCGCCAACACTGAAGCTTTCTTT. Its protein is CASTRTGANTEAFF.

This clonotype was observed at least ten times. The rearrangement joins TRBV4-1 to TRBJ1-4; D unclear. V lost 1 base and J 5 bases, leaving 5 bases between the germline ends. The CDR3 totals 13 residues. In germline, CDR1 is MGHRA, CDR2 YSYEKL. Here the CDR3 DNA reads TGCGCCAGCAGCCAAGCTCGGAATGAAAAACTGTTTTTT. Its protein product is CASSQARNEKLFF.

In this sample, this clonotype turned up many times. The chain joins TRBV7-8 to TRBJ1-1; D unresolved. CDR1 and CDR2 from the germline V gene are SGHVS and FQNEAQ. V dropped 1 base and J dropped 7 bases, with 10 bases sitting between them. The CDR3 is 13 amino acids. The CDR3 is CASSLDPNGEAFF. The CDR3 coding sequence is TGTGCCAGCAGCTTAGATCCAAACGGTGAAGCTTTCTTT.

This clonotype has ten or more counts. This chain connects TRBV7-9 to TRBJ1-1; D is perhaps TRBD1 (6 bases). The V and J ends lost 5 bases and 1 base respectively, with 14 bases between them. Per germline, CDR1 SEHNR and CDR2 FQNEAQ (reference sequence). The CDR3 loop spans 15 amino acids. CDR3 in amino acids: CASSLRDNRNTEAFF. CDR3 bases: TGTGCCAGCAGCCTCAGGGACAACCGGAACACTGAAGCTTTCTTT.

In this sample, this clonotype turned up many times. The chain couples TRBV7-8 to TRBJ2-3, with TRBD1 identical over 8 bases. V gave up 1 base and J gave up 5 bases; unmatched junction bases: 2. CDR1 is SGHVS and CDR2 is FQNEAQ in the germline V gene. The CDR3 length is 14 residues. This CDR3 reads CASSLEGQGDTQYF. Here the CDR3 DNA reads TGTGCCAGCAGCTTAGAAGGACAGGGAGATACGCAGTATTTT.